The T cell receptor (beta chain) under discussion was sequenced for a study of CD8 T cells in Susac syndrome. Trimming shortened V by 3 bases and J by 2 bases, and 8 bases separated the two germline ends. Looked up from germline, CDR1 is SGDLS and CDR2 is YYNGEE. The CDR3 runs 13 residues. Sequencing targeted TCR beta in blood CD8+ and CD4+ T cells. Healthy donors constituted the control group, matched for age and sex. It was negative isolation that provided the CD8+ and CD4+ T cells, whereas TEMRA cells were enriched by FACS. Random hexamers served to reverse transcribe roughly 0.45 to 1 ug RNA. TCR beta CDR3 was amplified by immunoSEQ covering 54 Vbeta and 13 Jbeta. TCRdb independently ran MiXCR on the immunoSEQ multiplex PCR reads; one entry per CDR3 protein. The sample consists of approximately 120,000 distinct CDR3 sequences, 92% of them appearing once.

V gene TRBV9 combines with J gene TRBJ1-2; no firm D call. This clonotype originated in a human donor in good health. Sequenced: CD8+ T cells from PBMCs. The CDR3 nucleotides are TGTGCCAGCAGCGAAAGCGGCAACTATGGCTACACCTTC. It encodes CASSESGNYGYTF.